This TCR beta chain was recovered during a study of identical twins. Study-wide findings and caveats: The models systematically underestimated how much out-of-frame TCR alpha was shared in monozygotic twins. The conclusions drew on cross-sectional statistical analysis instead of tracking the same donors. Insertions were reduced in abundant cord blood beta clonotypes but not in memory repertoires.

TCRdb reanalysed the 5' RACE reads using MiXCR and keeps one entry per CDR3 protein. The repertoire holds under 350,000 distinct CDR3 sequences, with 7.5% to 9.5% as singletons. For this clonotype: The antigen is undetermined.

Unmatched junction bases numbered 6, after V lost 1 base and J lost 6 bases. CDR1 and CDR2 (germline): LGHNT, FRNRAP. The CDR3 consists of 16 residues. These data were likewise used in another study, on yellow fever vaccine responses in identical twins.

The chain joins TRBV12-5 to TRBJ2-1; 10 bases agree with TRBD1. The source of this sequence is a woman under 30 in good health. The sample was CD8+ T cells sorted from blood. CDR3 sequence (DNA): TGTGCTAGTGGTTTGGGACAGGGGGCAGTCGGCAATGAGCAGTTCTTC. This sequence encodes CASGLGQGAVGNEQFF.